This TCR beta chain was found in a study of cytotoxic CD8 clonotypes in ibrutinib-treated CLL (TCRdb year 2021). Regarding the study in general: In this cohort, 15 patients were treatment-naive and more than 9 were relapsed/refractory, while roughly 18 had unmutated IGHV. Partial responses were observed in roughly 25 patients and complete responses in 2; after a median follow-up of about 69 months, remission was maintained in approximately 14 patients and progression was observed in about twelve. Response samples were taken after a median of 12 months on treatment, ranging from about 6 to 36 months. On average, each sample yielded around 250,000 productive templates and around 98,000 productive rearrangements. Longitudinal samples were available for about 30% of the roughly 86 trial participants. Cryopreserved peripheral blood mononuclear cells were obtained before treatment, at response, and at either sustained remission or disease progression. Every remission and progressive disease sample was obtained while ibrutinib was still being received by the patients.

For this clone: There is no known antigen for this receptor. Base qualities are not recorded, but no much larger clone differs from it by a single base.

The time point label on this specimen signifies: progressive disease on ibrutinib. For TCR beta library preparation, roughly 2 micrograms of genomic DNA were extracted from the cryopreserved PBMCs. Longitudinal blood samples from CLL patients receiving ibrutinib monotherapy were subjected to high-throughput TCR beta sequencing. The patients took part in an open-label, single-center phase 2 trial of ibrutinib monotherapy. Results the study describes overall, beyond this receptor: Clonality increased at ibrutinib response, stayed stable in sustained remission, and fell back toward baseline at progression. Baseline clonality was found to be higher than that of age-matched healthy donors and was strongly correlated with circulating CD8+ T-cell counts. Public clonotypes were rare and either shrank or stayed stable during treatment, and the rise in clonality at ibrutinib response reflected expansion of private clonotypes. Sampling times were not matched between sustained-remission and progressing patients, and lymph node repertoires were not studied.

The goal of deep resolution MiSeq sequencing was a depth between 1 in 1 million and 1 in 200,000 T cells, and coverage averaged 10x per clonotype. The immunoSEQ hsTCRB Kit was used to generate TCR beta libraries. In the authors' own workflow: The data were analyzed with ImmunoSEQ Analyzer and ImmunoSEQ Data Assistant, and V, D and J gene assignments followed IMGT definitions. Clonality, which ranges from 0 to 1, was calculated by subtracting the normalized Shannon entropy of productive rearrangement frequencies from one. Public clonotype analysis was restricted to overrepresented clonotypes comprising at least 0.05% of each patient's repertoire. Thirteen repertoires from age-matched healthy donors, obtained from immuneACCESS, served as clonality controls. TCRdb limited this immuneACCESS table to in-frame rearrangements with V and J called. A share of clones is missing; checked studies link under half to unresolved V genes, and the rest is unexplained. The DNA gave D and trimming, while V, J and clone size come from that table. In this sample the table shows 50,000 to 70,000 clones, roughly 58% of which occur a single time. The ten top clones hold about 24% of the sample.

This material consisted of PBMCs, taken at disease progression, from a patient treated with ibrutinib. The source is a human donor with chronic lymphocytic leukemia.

For the CDR3, the sequence is CASSKGRTGTYNEQFF. The sequence in DNA is TGTGCCAGCAGCAAAGGTCGGACAGGGACCTACAATGAGCAGTTCTTC. The chain is made from TRBV21-1 and TRBJ2-1; TRBD1, the table's D call, lacks a check against the DNA. TRBV21-1 is noted as a pseudogene. Spanning cysteine to phenylalanine, the CDR3 consists of 16 amino acids. CDR3 DNA only is kept here, 48 bases in frame from base 1.